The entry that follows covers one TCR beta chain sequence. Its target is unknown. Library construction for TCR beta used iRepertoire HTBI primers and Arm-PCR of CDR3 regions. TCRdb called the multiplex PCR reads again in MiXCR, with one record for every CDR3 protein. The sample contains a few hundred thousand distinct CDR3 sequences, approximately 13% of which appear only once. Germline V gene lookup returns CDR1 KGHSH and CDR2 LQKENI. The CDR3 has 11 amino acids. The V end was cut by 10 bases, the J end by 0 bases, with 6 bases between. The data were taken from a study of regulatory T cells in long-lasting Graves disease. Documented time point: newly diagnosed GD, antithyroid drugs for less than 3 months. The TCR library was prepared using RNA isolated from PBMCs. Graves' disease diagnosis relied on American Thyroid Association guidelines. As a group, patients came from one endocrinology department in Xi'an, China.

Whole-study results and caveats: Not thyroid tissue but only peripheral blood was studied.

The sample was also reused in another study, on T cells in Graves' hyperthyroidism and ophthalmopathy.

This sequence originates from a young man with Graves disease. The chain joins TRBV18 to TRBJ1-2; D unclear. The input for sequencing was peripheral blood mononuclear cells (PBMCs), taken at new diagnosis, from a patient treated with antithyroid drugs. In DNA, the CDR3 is TGTGCCACCCGGGCTAACTATGGCTACACCTTC. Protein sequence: CATRANYGYTF.